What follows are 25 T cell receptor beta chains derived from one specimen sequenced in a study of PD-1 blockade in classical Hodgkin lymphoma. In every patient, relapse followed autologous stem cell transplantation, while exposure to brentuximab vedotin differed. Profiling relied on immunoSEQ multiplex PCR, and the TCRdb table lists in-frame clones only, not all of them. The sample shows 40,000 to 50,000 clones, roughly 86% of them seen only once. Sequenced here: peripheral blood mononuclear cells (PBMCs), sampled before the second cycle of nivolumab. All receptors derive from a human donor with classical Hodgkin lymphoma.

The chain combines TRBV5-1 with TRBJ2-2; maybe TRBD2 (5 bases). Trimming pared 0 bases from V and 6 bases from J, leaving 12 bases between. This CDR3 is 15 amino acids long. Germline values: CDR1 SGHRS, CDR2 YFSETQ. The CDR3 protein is CASSLAPWGAGELFF. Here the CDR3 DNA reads TGCGCCAGCAGCTTGGCCCCGTGGGGAGCCGGGGAGCTGTTTTTT.

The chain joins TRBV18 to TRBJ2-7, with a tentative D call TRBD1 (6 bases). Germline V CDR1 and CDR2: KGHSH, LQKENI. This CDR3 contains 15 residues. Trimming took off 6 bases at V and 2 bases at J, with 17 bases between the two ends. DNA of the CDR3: TGTGCCAGCTCGCAGGGGTCAGGGTCGCCCTACGAGCAGTACTTC. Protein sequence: CASSQGSGSPYEQYF.

DNA of the CDR3: TGTGCCAGCAGCTCTAGGACCCTACAAAACACCGGGGAGCTGTTTTTT. It yields the protein CASSSRTLQNTGELFF. The J gene is TRBJ2-2, the V gene TRBV11-3, with no clear D. The germline CDR1 and CDR2 sequences are SGHNT and YENEEA. The V and J ends lost 4 bases and 2 bases respectively, with 14 bases between them. There are 16 residues in the CDR3.

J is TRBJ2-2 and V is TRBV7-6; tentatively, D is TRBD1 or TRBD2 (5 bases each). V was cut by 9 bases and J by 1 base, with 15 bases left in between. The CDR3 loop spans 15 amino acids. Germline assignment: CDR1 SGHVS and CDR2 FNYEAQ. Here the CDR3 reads CASSSRDVNTGELFF. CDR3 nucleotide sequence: TGTGCCAGTAGTTCTAGGGACGTGAACACCGGGGAGCTGTTTTTT.

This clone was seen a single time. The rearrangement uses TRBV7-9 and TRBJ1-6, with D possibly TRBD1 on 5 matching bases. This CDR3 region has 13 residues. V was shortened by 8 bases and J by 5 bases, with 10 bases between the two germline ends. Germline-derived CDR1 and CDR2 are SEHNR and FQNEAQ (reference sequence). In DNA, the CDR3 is TGTGCCAGCTCTCCCAGGGATAATTCACCCCTCCACTTT. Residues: CASSPRDNSPLHF.

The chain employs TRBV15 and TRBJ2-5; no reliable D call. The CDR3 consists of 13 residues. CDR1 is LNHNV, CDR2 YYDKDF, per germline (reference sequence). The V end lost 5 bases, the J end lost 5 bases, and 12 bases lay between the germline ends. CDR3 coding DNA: TGTGCCACCAGCGGGATGAATTGGGAGACCCAGTACTTC. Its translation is CATSGMNWETQYF.

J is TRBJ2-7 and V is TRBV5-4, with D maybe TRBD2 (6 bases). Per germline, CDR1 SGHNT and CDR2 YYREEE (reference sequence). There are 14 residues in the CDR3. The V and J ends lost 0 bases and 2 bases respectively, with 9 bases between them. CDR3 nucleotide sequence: TGTGCCAGCAGCTTGGGCGGGACCGCCTACGAGCAGTACTTC. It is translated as CASSLGGTAYEQYF.

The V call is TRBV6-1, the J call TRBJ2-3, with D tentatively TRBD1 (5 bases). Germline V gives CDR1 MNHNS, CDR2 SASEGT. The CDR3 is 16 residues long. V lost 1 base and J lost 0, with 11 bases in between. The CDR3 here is CASSEGRGFSTDTQYF. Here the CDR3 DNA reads TGTGCCAGCAGTGAAGGAAGGGGTTTTAGCACAGATACGCAGTATTTT.

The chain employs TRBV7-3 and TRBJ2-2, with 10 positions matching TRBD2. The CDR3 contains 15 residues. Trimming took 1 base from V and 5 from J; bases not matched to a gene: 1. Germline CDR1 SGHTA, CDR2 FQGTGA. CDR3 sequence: CASSLIAGGTGELFF. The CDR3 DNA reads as TGTGCCAGCAGCTTAATAGCGGGGGGAACCGGGGAGCTGTTTTTT.

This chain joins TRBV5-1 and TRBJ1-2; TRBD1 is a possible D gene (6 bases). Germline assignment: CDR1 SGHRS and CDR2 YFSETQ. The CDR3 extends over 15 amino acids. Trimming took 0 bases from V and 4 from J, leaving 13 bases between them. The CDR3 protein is CASSLVGGLSYGYTF. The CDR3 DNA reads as TGCGCCAGCAGCTTGGTCGGGGGGCTCTCCTATGGCTACACCTTC.

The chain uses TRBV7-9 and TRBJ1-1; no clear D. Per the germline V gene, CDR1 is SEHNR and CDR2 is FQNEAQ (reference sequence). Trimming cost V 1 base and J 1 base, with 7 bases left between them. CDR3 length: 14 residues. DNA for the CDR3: TGTGCCAGCAGCTTAGGGGGTCGGAACACTGAAGCTTTCTTT. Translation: CASSLGGRNTEAFF.

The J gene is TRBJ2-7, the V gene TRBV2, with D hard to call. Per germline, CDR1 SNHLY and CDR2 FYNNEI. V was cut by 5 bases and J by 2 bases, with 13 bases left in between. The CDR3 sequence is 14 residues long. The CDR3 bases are TGTGCCAGCAGTCCGGGCAAAACCCCCTACGAGCAGTACTTC. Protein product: CASSPGKTPYEQYF.

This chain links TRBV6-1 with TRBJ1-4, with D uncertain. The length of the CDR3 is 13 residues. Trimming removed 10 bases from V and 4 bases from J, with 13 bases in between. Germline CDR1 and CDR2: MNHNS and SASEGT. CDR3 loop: CAISLRDNEKLFF. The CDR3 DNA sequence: TGTGCCATAAGCCTTAGGGATAATGAAAAACTGTTTTTT.

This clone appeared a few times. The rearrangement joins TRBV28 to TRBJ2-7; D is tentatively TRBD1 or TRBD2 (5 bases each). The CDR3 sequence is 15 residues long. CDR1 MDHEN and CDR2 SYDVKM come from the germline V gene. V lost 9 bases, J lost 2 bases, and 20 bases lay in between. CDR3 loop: CASSLPGAAAYEQYF. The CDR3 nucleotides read TGTGCCAGTAGTCTACCCGGGGCCGCCGCCTACGAGCAGTACTTC. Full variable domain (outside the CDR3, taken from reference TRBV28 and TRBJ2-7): DVKVTQSSRYLVKRTGEKVFLECVQDMDHENMFWYRQDPGLGLRLIYFSYDVKMKEKGDIPEGYSVSREKKERFSLILESASTNQTSMYLCASSLPGAAAYEQYFGPGTRLTVT.

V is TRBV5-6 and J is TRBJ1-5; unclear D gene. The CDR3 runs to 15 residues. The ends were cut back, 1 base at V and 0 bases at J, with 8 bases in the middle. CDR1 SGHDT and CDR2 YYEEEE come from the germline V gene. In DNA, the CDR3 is TGTGCCAGCAGCTTGAAATCGGGTAGCAATCAGCCCCAGCATTTT. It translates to CASSLKSGSNQPQHF.

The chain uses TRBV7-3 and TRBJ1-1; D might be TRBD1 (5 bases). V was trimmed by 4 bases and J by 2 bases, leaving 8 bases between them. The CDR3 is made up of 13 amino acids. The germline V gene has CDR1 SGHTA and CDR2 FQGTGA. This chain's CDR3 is CASSSQGNTEAFF. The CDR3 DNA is TGTGCCAGCAGCTCCCAGGGCAACACTGAAGCTTTCTTT.

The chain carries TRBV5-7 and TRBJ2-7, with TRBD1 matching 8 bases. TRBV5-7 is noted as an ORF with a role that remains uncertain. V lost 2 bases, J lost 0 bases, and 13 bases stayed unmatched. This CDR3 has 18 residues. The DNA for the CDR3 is TGTGCCAGCAGCTTAGCAAGTGACAGGGGATTAAGCTCCTACGAGCAGTACTTC. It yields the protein CASSLASDRGLSSYEQYF.

The chain's CDR3 is CASSLGRRGEAFF. In nucleotides, the CDR3 is TGTGCCAGCAGTTTAGGTCGCCGTGGTGAAGCTTTCTTT. The chain is built from TRBV28 and TRBJ1-1; unclear D gene. Germline CDR1 and CDR2: MDHEN and SYDVKM. V was cut by 2 bases and J by 7 bases, with 11 bases left in between. The CDR3 totals 13 residues.

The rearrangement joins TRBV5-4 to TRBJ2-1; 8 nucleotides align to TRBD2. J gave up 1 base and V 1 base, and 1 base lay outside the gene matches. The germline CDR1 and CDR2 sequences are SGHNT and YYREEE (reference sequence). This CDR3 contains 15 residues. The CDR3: CASSLPGGSYNEQFF. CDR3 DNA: TGTGCCAGCAGCTTGCCGGGGGGGTCCTACAATGAGCAGTTCTTC.

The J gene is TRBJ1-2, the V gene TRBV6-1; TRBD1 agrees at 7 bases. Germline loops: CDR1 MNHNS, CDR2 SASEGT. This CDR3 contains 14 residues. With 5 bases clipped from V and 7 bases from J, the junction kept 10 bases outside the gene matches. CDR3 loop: CASSSRDRIPGYTF. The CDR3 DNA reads TGTGCCAGCAGTTCCAGGGACAGAATCCCTGGCTACACCTTC.

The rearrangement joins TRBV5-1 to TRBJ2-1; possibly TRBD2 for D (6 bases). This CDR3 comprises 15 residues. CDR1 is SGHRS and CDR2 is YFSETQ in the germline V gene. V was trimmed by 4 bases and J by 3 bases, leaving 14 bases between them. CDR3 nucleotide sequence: TGCGCCAGCAGCCCGGAATTGGGGGGCTACAATGAGCAGTTCTTC. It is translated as CASSPELGGYNEQFF.

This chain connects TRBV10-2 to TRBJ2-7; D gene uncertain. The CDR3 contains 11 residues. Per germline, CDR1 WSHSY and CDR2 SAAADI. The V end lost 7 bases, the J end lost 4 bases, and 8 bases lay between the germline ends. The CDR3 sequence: CASTDFYEQYF. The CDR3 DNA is TGCGCCAGCACGGATTTTTACGAGCAGTACTTC.

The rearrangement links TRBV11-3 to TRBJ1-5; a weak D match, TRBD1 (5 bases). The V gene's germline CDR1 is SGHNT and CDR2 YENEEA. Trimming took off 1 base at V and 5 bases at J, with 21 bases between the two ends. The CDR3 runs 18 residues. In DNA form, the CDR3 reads TGTGCCAGCAGCTTAGGGCTGAGGGGCATCCAAAAGGATCAGCCCCAGCATTTT. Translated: CASSLGLRGIQKDQPQHF.

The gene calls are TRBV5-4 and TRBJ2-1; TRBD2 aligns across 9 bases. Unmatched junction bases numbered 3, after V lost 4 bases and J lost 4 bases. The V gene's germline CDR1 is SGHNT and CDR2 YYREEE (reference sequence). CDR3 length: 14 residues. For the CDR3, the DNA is TGTGCCAGCAGCCTAGCGGGAACATACAATGAGCAGTTCTTC. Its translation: CASSLAGTYNEQFF.

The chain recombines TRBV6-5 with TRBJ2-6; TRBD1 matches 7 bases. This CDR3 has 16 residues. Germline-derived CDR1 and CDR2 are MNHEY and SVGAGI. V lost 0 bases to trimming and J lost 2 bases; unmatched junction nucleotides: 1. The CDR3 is CASSYSTGTGANVLTF. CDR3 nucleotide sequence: TGTGCCAGCAGTTACTCGACAGGGACTGGGGCCAACGTCCTGACTTTC.